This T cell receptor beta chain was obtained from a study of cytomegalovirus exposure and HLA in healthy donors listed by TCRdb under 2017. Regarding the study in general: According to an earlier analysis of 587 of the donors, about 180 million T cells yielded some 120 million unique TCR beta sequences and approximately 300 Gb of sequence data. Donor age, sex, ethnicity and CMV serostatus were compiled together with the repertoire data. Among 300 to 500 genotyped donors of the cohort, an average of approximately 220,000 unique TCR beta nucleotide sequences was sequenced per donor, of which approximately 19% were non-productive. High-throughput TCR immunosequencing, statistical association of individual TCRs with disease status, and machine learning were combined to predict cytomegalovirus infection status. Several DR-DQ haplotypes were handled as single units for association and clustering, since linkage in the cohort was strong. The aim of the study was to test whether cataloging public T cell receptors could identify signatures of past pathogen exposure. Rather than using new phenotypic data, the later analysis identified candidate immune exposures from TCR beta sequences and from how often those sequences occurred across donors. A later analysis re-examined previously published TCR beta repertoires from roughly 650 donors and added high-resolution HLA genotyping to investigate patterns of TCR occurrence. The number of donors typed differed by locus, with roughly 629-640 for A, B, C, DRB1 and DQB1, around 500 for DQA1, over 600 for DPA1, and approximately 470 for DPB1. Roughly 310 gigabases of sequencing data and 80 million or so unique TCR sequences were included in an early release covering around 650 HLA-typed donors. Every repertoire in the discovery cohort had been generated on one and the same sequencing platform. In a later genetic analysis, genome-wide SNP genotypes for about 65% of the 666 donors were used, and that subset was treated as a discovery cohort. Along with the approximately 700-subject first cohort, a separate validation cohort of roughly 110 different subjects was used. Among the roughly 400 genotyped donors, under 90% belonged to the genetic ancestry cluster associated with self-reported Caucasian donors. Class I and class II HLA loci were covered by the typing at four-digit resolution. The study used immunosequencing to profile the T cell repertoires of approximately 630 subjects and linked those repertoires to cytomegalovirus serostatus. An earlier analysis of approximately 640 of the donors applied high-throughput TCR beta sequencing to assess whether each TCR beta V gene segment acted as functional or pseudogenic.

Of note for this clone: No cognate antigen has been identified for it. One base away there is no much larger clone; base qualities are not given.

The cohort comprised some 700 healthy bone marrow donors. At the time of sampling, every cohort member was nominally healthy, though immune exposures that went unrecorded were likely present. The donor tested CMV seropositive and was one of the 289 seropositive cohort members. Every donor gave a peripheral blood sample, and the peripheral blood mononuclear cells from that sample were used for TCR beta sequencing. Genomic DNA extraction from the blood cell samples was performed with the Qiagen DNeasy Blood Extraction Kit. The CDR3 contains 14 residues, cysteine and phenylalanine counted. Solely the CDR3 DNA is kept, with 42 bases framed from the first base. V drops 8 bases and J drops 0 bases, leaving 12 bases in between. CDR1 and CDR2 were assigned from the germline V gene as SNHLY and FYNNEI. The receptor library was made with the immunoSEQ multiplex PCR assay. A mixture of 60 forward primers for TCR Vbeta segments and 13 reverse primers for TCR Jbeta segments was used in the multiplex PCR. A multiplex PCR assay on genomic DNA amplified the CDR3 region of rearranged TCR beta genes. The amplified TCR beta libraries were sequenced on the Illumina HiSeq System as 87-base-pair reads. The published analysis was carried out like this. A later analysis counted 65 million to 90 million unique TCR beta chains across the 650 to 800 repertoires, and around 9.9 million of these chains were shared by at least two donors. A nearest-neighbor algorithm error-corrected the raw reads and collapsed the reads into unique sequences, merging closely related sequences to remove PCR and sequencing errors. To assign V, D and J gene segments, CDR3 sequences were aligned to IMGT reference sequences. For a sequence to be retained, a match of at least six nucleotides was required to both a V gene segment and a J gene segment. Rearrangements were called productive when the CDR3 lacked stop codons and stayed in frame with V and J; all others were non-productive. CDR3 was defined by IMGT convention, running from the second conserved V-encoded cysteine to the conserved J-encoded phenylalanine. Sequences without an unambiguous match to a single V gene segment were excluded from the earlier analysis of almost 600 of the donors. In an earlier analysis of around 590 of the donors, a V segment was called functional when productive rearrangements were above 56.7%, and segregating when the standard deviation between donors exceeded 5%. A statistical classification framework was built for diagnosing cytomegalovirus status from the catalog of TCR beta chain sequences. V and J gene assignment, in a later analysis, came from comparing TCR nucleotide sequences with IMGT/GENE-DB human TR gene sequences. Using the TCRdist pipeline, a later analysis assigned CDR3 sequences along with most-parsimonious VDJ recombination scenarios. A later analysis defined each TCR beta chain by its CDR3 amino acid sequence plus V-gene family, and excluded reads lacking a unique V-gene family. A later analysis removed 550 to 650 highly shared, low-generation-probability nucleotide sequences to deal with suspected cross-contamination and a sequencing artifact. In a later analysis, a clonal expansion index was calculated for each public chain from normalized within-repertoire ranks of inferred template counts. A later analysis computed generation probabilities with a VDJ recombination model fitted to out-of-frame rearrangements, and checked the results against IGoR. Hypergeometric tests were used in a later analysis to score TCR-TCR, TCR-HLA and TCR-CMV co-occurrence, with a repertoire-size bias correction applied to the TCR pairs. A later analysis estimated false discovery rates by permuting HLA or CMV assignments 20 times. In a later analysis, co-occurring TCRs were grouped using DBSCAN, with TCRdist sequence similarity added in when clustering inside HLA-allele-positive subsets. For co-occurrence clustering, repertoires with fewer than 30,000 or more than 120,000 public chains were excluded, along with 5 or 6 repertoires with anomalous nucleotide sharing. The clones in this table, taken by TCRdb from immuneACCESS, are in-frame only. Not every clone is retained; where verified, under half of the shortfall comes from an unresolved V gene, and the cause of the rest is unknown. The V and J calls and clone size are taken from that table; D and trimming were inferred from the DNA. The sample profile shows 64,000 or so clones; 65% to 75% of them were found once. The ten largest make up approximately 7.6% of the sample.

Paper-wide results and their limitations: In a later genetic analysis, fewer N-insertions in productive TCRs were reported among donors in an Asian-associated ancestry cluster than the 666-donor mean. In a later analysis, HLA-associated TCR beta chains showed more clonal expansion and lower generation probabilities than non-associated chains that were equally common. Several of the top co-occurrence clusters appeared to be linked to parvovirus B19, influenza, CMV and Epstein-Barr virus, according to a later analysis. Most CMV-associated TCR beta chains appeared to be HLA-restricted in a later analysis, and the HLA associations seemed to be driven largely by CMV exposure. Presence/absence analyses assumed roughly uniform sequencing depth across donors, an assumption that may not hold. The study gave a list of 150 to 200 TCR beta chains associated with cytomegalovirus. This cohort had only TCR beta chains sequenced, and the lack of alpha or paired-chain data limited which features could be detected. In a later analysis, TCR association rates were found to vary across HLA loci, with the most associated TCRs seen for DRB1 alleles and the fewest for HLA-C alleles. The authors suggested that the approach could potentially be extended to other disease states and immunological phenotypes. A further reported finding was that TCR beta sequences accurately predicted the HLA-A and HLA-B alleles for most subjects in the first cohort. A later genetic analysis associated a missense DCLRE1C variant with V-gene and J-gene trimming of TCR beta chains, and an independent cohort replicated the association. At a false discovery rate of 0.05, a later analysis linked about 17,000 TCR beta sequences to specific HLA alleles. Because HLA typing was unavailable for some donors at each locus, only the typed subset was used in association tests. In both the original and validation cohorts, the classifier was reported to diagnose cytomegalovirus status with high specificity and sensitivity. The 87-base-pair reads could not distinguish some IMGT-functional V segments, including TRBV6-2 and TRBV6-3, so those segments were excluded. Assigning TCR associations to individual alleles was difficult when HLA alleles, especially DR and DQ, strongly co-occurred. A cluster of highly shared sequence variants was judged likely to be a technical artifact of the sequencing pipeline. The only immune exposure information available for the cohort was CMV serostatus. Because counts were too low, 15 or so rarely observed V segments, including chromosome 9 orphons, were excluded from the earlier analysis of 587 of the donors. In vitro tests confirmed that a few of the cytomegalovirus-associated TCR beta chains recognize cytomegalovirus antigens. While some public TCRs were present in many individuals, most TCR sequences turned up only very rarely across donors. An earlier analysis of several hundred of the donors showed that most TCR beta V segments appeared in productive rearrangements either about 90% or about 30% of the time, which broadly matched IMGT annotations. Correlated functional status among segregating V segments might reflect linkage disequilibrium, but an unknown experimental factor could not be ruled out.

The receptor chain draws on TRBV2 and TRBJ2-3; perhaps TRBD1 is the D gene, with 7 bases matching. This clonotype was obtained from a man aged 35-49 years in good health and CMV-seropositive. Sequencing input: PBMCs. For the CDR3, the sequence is CASPRGESTDTQYF. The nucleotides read TGTGCCAGCCCCAGGGGGGAAAGCACAGATACGCAGTATTTT.